This T cell receptor beta chain is drawn from a study of blood T cell repertoires in COVID-19. At the level of the study: The study drew acute and convalescent COVID-19 samples from the United States, Italy and Spain. PBMCs, B-cell-depleted T cells, or T cells were the source of the cDNA or gDNA that made up the material.

Study processing details: Nucleated cell number was recorded as an estimate derived from reference gene primer amplification. The repertoire was sequenced with immunoSEQ multiplex PCR; TCRdb's copy has only in-frame clones and lacks some. Clonal size and the V and J genes are those of that table, whereas D and trimming came from the DNA. Altogether over 250,000 clones are present, 75% to 90% being singletons, with the ten largest covering around 12%. Seattle's cohort entered during active infection and was followed longitudinally. This TCR came from a woman in her 70s with COVID-19, enrolled during active disease. The sample taken for sequencing was peripheral blood.

CDR3 sequence: CATSDLSSLGSDTQYF. CDR3 DNA sequence: TGTGCCACCAGTGATTTGTCATCTCTTGGGAGCGATACGCAGTATTTT. J is TRBJ2-3 and V is TRBV24-1; tentatively, D is TRBD2 (5 bases). Trimming removed 0 bases from V and 6 bases from J, with 15 bases in between. This CDR3 comprises 16 residues. Looked up from germline, CDR1 is KGHDR and CDR2 is SFDVKD.